One T cell receptor (beta chain) is described in this entry. Its antigen is undetermined. The data originate from a study of shared clonotypes between healthy human individuals. Overall study results and limits: There were few donors, and this limited the genetic and exposure-history diversity represented.

The donors were adults (healthy and HIV-negative) with no recent acute infections or vaccinations. Each donor was a Caucasian adult residing in Nashville, Tennessee. The protocol was immunoSEQ multiplex PCR, while the TCRdb copy is restricted to in-frame clones and leaves out a portion. The sample records millions of clones, over 85% being singletons. This clonotype originated in a man between 18 and 29 years old in good health. Input material: naive CD4+ T cells sorted from blood. Subset given: CD45RA+ positively selected.

The CDR3 sequence: CASSFDRTSGNGEQYF. CDR3 nucleotide sequence: TGTGCCAGCAGTTTTGACAGGACTAGCGGGAATGGCGAGCAGTACTTC. V is TRBV27 and J is TRBJ2-7, with 12 bases lining up with TRBD2. CDR1 MNHEY and CDR2 SMNVEV come from the germline V gene (reference sequence). V lost 3 bases and J lost 6; bases outside the gene matches: 9. The CDR3 sequence is 16 residues long.